The present T cell receptor beta chain was sequenced within a study of fetal regulatory T cell absence and autoimmunity. The V gene's germline CDR1 is SSHAT and CDR2 FNYEAQ (reference sequence). The CDR3 is made up of 18 amino acids. In the case of this clone: One end of the junction is discordant with germline, which a read error may explain.

Clones were read by immunoSEQ multiplex PCR, and TCRdb kept only the in-frame ones, dropping some. Of around 100,000 clones in the sample, approximately 79% are singletons; the top ten hold about 2.1%. The TCR comes from a male donor with IPEX syndrome. The chain links TRBV7-7 to TRBJ2-5; 15 bases match TRBD2. What was sequenced was pancreas tissue. As DNA, the CDR3 is TGTGCTAGCAGCCCCACTCCGGGACTAGCGGGGGGAAAAGAGACCCAGTACTTC. Translated, it gives CASSPTPGLAGGKETQYF.